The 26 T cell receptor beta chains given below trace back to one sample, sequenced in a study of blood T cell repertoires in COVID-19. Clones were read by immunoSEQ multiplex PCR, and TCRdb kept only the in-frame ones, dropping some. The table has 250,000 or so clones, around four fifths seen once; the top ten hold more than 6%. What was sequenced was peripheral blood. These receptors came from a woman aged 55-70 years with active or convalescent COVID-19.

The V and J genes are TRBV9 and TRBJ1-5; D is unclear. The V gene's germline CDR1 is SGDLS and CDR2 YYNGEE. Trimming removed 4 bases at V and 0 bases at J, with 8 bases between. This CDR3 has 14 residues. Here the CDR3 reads CASSSQASNQPQHF. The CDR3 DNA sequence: TGTGCCAGCAGCTCTCAGGCTAGCAATCAGCCCCAGCATTTT.

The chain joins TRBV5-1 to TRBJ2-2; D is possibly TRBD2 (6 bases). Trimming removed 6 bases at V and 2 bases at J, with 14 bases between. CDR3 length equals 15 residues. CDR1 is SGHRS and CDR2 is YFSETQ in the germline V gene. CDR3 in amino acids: CASTFGGGNTGELFF. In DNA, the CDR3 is TGCGCCAGCACCTTCGGGGGAGGCAACACCGGGGAGCTGTTTTTT.

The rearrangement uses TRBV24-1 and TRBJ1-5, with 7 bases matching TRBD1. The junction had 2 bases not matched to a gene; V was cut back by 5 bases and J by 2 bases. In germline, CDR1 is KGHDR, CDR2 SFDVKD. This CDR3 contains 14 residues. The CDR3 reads CATSGGQGNQPQHF. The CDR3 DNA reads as TGTGCCACCAGTGGCGGACAGGGCAATCAGCCCCAGCATTTT.

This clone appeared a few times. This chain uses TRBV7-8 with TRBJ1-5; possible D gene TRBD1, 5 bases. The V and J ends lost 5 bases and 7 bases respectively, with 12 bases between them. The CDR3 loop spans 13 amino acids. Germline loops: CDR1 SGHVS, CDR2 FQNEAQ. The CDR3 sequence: CASSRGGAQPQHF. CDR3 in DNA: TGTGCCAGCAGCCGGGGCGGGGCACAGCCCCAGCATTTT.

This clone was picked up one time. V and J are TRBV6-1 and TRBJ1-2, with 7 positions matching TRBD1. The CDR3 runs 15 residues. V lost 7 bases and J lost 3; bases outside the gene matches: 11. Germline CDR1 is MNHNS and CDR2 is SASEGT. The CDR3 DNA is TGTGCCAGCACAGCCGGGAGGGGGCGAGACTATGGCTACACCTTC. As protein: CASTAGRGRDYGYTF.

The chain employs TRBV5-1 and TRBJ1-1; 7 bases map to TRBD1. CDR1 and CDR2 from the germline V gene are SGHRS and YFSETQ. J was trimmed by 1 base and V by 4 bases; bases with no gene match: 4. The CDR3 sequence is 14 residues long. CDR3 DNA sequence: TGCGCCAGCAGCATCGGGACAGAGAACACTGAAGCTTTCTTT. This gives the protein CASSIGTENTEAFF.

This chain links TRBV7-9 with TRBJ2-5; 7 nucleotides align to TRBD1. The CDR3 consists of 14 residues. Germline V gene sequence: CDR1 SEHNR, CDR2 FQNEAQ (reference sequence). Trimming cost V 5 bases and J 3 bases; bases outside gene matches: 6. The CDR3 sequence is CASSRDRVEETQYF. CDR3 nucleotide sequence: TGTGCCAGCAGCCGCGACAGGGTGGAAGAGACCCAGTACTTC. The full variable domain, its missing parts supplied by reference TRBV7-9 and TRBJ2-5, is DTGVSQNPRHKITKRGQNVTFRCDPISEHNRLYWYRQTLGQGPEFLTYFQNEAQLEKSRLLSDRFSAERPKGSFSTLEIQRTEQGDSAMYLCASSRDRVEETQYFGPGTRLLVL.

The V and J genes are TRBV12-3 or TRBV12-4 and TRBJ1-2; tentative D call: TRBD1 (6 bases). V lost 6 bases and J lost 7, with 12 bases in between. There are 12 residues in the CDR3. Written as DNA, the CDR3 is TGTGCCAGCAGAAATACAGGGTCTGGCTACACCTTC. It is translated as CASRNTGSGYTF.

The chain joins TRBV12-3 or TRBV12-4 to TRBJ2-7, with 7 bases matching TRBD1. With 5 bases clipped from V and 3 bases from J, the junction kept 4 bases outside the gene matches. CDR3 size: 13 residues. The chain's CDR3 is CASSPRDSYEQYV. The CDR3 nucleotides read TGTGCCAGCAGTCCCAGGGACAGCTACGAGCAGTACGTC.

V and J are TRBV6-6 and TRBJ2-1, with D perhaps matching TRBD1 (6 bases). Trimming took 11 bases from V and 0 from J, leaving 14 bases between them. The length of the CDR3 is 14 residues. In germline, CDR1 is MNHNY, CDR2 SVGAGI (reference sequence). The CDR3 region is CASGAGSSYNEQFF. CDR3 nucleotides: TGTGCCTCAGGGGCAGGGTCCTCCTACAATGAGCAGTTCTTC.

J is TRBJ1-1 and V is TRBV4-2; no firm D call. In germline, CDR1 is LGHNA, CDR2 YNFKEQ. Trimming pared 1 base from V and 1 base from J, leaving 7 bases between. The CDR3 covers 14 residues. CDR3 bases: TGTGCCAGCAGCCAAGGTGAGGGGAACACTGAAGCTTTCTTT. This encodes CASSQGEGNTEAFF.

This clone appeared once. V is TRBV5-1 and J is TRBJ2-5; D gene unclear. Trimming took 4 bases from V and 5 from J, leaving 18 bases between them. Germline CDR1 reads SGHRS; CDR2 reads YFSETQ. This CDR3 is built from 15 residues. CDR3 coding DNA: TGCGCCAGCAGCCCCGCTCCCGTAGCTGGTGAGACCCAGTACTTC. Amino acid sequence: CASSPAPVAGETQYF.

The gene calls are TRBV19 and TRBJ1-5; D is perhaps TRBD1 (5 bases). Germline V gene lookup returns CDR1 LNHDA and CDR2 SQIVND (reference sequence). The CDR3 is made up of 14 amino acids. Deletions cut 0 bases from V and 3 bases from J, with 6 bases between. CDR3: CASSIEGLNQPQHF. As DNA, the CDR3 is TGTGCCAGTAGTATAGAGGGGCTCAATCAGCCCCAGCATTTT. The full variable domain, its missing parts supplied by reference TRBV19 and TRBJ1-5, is DGGITQSPKYLFRKEGQNVTLSCEQNLNHDAMYWYRQDPGQGLRLIYYSQIVNDFQKGDIAEGYSVSREKKESFPLTVTSAQKNPTAFYLCASSIEGLNQPQHFGDGTRLSIL.

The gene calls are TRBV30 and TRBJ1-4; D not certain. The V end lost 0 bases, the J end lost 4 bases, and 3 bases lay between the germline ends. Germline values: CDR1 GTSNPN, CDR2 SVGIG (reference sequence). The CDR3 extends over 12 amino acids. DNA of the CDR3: TGTGCCTGGAGTGTCCATAATGAAAAACTGTTTTTT. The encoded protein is CAWSVHNEKLFF.

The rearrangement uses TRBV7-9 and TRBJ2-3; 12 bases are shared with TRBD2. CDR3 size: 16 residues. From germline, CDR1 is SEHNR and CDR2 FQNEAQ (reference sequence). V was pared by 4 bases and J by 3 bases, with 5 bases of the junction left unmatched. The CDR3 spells CASSYRLAGDTDTQYF. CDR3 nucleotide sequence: TGTGCCAGCAGCTACCGACTAGCGGGGGATACAGATACGCAGTATTTT.

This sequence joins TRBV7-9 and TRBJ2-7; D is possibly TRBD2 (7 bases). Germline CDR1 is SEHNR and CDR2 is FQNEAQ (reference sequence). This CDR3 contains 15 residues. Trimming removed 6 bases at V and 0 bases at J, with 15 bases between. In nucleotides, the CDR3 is TGTGCCAGCAGGAAGATCCGGGGGGCCTCCTACGAGCAGTACTTC. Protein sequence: CASRKIRGASYEQYF.

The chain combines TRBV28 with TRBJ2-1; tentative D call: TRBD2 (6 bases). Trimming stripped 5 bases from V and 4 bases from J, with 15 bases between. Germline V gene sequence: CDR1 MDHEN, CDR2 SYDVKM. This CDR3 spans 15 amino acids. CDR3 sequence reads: CASSPGGTSYNEQFF. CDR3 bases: TGTGCCAGCAGTCCCGGCGGGACTTCGTACAATGAGCAGTTCTTC.

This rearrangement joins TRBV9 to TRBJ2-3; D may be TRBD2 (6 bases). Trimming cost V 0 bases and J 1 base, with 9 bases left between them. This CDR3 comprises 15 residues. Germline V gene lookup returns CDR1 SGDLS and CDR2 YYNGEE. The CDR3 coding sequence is TGTGCCAGCAGCGTAGAACTAGCCGGCACAGATACGCAGTATTTT. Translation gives CASSVELAGTDTQYF.

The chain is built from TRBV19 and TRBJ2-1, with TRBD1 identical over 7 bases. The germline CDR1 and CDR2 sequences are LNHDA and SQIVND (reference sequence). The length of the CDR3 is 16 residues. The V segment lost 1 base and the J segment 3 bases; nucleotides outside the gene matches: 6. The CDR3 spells CASSIVTGSFYNEQFF. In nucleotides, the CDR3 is TGTGCCAGTAGTATAGTGACAGGGAGTTTCTACAATGAGCAGTTCTTC.

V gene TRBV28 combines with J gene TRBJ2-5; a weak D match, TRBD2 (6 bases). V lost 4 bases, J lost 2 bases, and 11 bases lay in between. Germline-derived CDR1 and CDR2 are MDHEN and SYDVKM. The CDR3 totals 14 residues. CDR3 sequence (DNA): TGTGCCAGCAGTTCCCTAGGGACTCAAGAGACCCAGTACTTC. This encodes CASSSLGTQETQYF.

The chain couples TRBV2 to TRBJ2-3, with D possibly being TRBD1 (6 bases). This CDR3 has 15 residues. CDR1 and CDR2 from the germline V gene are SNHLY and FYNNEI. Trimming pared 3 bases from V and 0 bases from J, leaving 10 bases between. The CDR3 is CASSEGAFSTDTQYF. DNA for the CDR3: TGTGCCAGCAGTGAGGGGGCCTTTAGCACAGATACGCAGTATTTT. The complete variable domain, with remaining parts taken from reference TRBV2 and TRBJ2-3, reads EPEVTQTPSHQVTQMGQEVILRCVPISNHLYFYWYRQILGQKVEFLVSFYNNEISEKSEIFDDQFSVERPDGSNFTLKIRSTKLEDSAMYFCASSEGAFSTDTQYFGPGTRLTVL.

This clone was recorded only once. For the CDR3, the DNA is TGCGCCAGCAGAACAGGGAATACCGTGAACACTGAAGCTTTCTTT. Translating it yields CASRTGNTVNTEAFF. The rearrangement joins TRBV5-1 to TRBJ1-1, with D perhaps matching TRBD1 (6 bases). The CDR3 has 15 amino acids. Looked up from germline, CDR1 is SGHRS and CDR2 is YFSETQ. Trimming removed 5 bases at V and 0 bases at J, with 14 bases between.

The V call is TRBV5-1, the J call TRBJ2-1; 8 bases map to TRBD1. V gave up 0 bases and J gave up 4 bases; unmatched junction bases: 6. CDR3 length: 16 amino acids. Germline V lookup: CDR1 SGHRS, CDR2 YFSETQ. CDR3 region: CASSLDPGGKYNEQFF. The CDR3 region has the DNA TGCGCCAGCAGCTTGGACCCAGGGGGCAAGTACAATGAGCAGTTCTTC.

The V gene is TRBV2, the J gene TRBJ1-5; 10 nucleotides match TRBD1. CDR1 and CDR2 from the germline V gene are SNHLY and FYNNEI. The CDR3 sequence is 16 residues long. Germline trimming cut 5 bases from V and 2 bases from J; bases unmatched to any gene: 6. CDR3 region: CASSKTGGAGNQPQHF. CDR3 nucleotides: TGTGCCAGCAGTAAGACAGGGGGCGCGGGCAATCAGCCCCAGCATTTT.

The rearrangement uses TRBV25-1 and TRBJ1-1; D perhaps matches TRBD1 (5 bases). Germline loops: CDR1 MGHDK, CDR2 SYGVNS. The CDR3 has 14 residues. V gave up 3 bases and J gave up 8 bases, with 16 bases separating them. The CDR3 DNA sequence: TGTGCCAGCAGTGACCAGGGAGGGGCCTCCGAAGCTTTCTTT. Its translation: CASSDQGGASEAFF.

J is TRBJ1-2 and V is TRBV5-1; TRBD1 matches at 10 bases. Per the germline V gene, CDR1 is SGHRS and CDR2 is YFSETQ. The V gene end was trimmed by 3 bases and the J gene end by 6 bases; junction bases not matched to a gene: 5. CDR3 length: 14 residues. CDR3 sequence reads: CASSSRQGANGYTF. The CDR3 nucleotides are TGCGCCAGCAGCTCACGACAGGGGGCAAATGGCTACACCTTC. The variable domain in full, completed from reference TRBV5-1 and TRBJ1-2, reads KAGVTQTPRYLIKTRGQQVTLSCSPISGHRSVSWYQQTPGQGLQFLFEYFSETQRNKGNFPGRFSGRQFSNSRSEMNVSTLELGDSALYLCASSSRQGANGYTFGSGTRLTVV.